These 14 T cell receptor beta chains share one sample of origin, sequenced in a study of blood T cell repertoires in COVID-19. Only in-frame clones appear in the TCRdb table, and some are missing; sequencing was by immunoSEQ multiplex PCR. The table lists around 190,000 clones, more than 75% of them singletons. Sequencing was performed on PBMCs or T cells enriched from blood (not recorded which). The receptor set was obtained from a woman between 50 and 59 years old with acute COVID-19.

Only one count was recorded for this clone. V is TRBV7-9 and J is TRBJ2-2, with 8 bases that match TRBD2. The CDR3 runs 15 residues. After removal of 1 base from V and 5 bases from J, the junction contained 3 bases not matched to a gene. Germline values: CDR1 SEHNR, CDR2 FQNEAQ (reference sequence). CDR3 protein: CASSLGTSRTGELFF. Written as DNA, the CDR3 is TGTGCCAGCAGCTTAGGGACTAGCCGGACCGGGGAGCTGTTTTTT. The full variable domain, in which reference TRBV7-9 and TRBJ2-2 provide the parts outside the CDR3, is DTGVSQNPRHKITKRGQNVTFRCDPISEHNRLYWYRQTLGQGPEFLTYFQNEAQLEKSRLLSDRFSAERPKGSFSTLEIQRTEQGDSAMYLCASSLGTSRTGELFFGEGSRLTVL.

This clone was seen only a few times. V and J are TRBV5-1 and TRBJ1-5, with TRBD1 matching over 8 bases. CDR1 is SGHRS, CDR2 YFSETQ, per germline. This CDR3 spans 14 amino acids. J was trimmed by 4 bases and V by 4 bases; bases with no gene match: 4. CDR3: CASSPRGQNQPQHF. The DNA for the CDR3 is TGCGCCAGCAGCCCCAGGGGGCAGAATCAGCCCCAGCATTTT.

V and J are TRBV4-1 and TRBJ1-4, with TRBD1 identical over 9 bases. Per the germline V gene, CDR1 is MGHRA and CDR2 is YSYEKL. This CDR3 has 16 amino acids. With 0 bases clipped from V and 8 bases from J, the junction kept 7 bases outside the gene matches. CDR3 DNA sequence: TGCGCCAGCAGCCAAGATTGGGACAGGGTTTACGAAAAACTGTTTTTT. Amino acids: CASSQDWDRVYEKLFF.

The chain is built from TRBV7-2 and TRBJ1-6; tentative D call: TRBD1 (5 bases). With 0 bases removed from V and 9 bases from J, the gap between germline ends came to 9 bases. Germline V gene lookup returns CDR1 SGHTA and CDR2 FQGNSA. This CDR3 comprises 14 residues. DNA of the CDR3: TGTGCCAGCAGCTTAGCCCAGGGCGGTTCACCCCTCCACTTT. Translation gives CASSLAQGGSPLHF.

The chain links TRBV19 to TRBJ1-2; D perhaps matches TRBD1 (5 bases). V gave up 3 bases and J gave up 3 bases, with 14 bases separating them. Germline assignment: CDR1 LNHDA and CDR2 SQIVND (reference sequence). CDR3 length equals 15 residues. DNA of the CDR3: TGTGCCAGTAGTATTAAAGGCAGGGTGGACTATGGCTACACCTTC. Translation: CASSIKGRVDYGYTF. The variable domain in full, with the rest retrieved from reference TRBV19 and TRBJ1-2, is DGGITQSPKYLFRKEGQNVTLSCEQNLNHDAMYWYRQDPGQGLRLIYYSQIVNDFQKGDIAEGYSVSREKKESFPLTVTSAQKNPTAFYLCASSIKGRVDYGYTFGSGTRLTVV.

J is TRBJ1-5 and V is TRBV11-2, with 8 bases that match TRBD1. The CDR3 is 14 amino acids. Germline lookup yields CDR1 SGHAT and CDR2 FQNNGV. V lost 5 bases and J lost 7; bases outside the gene matches: 7. The CDR3 loop is CASSPDRDGQPQHF. DNA of the CDR3: TGTGCCAGCAGCCCGGACAGGGATGGGCAGCCCCAGCATTTT.

The chain employs TRBV7-2 and TRBJ2-5; 9 bases match TRBD2. This CDR3 comprises 14 residues. V dropped 1 base and J dropped 6; count of bases not matched to a gene: 3. Germline lookup yields CDR1 SGHTA and CDR2 FQGNSA. The CDR3 region has the DNA TGTGCCAGCAGCTTAGGTGGGACTAGCAAGACCCAGTACTTC. This sequence encodes CASSLGGTSKTQYF.

This sequence joins TRBV11-2 and TRBJ1-6; a possible D gene is TRBD1 (5 bases). Germline CDR1 is SGHAT and CDR2 is FQNNGV. The CDR3 runs to 16 residues. Trimming pared 0 bases from V and 10 bases from J, leaving 16 bases between. The CDR3 nucleotides are TGTGCCAGCAGCTTAGAAAATGGGGGGGTTGGATCACCCCTCCACTTT. It is translated as CASSLENGGVGSPLHF.

The chain carries TRBV5-4 and TRBJ2-1, with 10 positions matching TRBD1. CDR3 length equals 17 residues. The V gene's germline CDR1 is SGHNT and CDR2 YYREEE (reference sequence). With 3 bases clipped from V and 13 bases from J, the junction kept 19 bases outside the gene matches. The CDR3 loop is CASSSGEWTGGIPLQFF. CDR3 DNA sequence: TGTGCCAGCAGCTCCGGGGAATGGACAGGGGGGATCCCCCTCCAGTTCTTC.

The count of this clone is one. J is TRBJ1-1 and V is TRBV27, with a weak D call TRBD1 (5 bases). V gave up 7 bases and J gave up 1 base, with 7 bases separating them. The CDR3 runs to 12 residues. In germline, CDR1 is MNHEY, CDR2 SMNVEV (reference sequence). CDR3 protein: CASMTENTEAFF. The CDR3 DNA reads TGTGCCAGCATGACAGAGAACACTGAAGCTTTCTTT.

CDR3 protein: CASSLSGLGDAFF. The CDR3, as DNA: TGTGCCAGCAGCTTAAGTGGGTTAGGGGATGCTTTCTTT. The rearrangement uses TRBV11-2 and TRBJ1-1, with D possibly matching TRBD1 (5 bases). The V gene lost 2 bases and the J gene lost 11 bases, with 15 bases spanning the gap. This CDR3 has 13 amino acids. CDR1 SGHAT and CDR2 FQNNGV come from the germline V gene. The entire variable domain, with the rest obtained from reference TRBV11-2 and TRBJ1-1, is as follows: EAGVAQSPRYKIIEKRQSVAFWCNPISGHATLYWYQQILGQGPKLLIQFQNNGVVDDSQLPKDRFSAERLKGVDSTLKIQPAKLEDSAVYLCASSLSGLGDAFFGQGTRLTVV.

The J gene is TRBJ1-2, the V gene TRBV11-2, with 7 bases matching TRBD1. V gave up 7 bases and J gave up 4 bases; unmatched junction bases: 6. CDR1 SGHAT and CDR2 FQNNGV come from the germline V gene. The CDR3 covers 13 residues. CDR3 nucleotides: TGTGCCAGCACTGACAGGGCCCCCTATGGCTACACCTTC. Translated: CASTDRAPYGYTF.

The rearrangement joins TRBV9 to TRBJ2-3, with 7 bases that match TRBD1. Per germline, CDR1 SGDLS and CDR2 YYNGEE. The CDR3 runs to 12 residues. The ends lost 3 bases at V and 11 bases at J; junction bases unmatched: 6. CDR3 residues: CASSEMTGLQYF. The CDR3 DNA follows: TGTGCCAGCAGCGAAATGACAGGGCTGCAGTATTTT.

The V and J genes are TRBV18 and TRBJ1-6; the D gene is possibly TRBD1 (5 bases). The V and J ends lost 6 bases and 7 bases respectively, with 22 bases between them. CDR3 length: 17 residues. The V gene's germline CDR1 is KGHSH and CDR2 LQKENI. This CDR3 is CASSRGDGRFGNSPLHF. DNA for the CDR3: TGTGCCAGCTCTCGGGGGGACGGGCGTTTTGGCAATTCACCCCTCCACTTT. The entire variable domain, with the rest obtained from reference TRBV18 and TRBJ1-6, is as follows: NAGVMQNPRHLVRRRGQEARLRCSPMKGHSHVYWYRQLPEEGLKFMVYLQKENIIDESGMPKERFSAEFPKEGPSILRIQQVVRGDSAAYFCASSRGDGRFGNSPLHFGNGTRLTVT.